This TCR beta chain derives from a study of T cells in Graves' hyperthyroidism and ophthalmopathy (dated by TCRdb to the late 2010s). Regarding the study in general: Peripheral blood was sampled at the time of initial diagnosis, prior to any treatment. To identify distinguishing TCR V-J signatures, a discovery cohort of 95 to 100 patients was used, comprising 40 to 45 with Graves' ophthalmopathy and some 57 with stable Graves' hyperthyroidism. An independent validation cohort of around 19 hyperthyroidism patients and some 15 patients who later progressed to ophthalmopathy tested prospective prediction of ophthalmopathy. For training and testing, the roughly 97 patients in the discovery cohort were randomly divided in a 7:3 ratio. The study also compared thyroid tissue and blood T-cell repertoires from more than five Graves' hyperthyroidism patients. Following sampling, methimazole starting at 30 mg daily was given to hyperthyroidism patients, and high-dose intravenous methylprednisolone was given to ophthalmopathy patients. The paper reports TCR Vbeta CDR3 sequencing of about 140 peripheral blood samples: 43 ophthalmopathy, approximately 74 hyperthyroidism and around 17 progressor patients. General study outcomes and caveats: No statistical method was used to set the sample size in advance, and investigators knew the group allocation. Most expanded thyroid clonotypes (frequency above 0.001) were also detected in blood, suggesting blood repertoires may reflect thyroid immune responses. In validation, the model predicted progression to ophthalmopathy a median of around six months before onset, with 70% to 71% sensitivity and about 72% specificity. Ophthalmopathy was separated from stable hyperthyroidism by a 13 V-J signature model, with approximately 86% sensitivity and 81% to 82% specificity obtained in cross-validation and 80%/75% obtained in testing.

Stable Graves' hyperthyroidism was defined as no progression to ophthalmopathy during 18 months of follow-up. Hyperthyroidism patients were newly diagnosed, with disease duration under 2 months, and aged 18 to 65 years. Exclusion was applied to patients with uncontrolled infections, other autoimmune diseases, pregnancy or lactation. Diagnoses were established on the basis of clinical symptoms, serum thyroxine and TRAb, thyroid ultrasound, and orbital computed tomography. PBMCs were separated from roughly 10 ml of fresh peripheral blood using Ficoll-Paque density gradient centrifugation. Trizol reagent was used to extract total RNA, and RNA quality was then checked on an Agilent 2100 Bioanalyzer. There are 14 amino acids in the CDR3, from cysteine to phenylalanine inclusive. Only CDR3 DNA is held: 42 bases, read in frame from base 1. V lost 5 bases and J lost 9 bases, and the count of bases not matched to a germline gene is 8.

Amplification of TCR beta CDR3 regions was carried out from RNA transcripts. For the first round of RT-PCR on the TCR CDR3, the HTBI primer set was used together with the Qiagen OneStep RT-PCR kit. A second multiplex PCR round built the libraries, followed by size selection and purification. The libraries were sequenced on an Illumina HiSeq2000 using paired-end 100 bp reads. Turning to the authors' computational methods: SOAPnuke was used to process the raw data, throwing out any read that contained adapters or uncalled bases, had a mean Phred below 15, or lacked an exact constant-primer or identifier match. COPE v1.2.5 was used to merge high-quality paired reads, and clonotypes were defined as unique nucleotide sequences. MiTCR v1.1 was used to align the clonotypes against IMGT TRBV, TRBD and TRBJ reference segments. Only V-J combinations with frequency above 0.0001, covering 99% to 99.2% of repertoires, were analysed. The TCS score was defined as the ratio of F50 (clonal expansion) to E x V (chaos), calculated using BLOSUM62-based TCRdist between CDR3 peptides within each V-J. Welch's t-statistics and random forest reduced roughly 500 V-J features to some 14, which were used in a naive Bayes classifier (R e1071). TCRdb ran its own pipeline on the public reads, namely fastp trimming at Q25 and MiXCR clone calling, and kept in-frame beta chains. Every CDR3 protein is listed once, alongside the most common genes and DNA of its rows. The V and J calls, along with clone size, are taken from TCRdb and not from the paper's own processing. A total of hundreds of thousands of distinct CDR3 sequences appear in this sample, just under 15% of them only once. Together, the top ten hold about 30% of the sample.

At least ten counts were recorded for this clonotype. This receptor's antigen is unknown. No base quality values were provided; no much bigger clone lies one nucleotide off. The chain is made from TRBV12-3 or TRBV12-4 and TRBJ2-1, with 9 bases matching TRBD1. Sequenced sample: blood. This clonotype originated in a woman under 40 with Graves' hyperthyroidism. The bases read TGTGCCAGCAGTCTACAGCGGGACAGGGTTGAGCAGTTCTTC. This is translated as CASSLQRDRVEQFF.